The sequence of this TCR beta chain was determined in a study of T cell repertoires in cytomegalovirus infection. For the study at large: HLA-B-restricted CMV epitopes that are well studied, plus recently identified HLA-C-restricted ones, were used by the study. Public signatures in TCR beta pointed to CMV infection and matching HLA type. Study outcomes and limitations: Summed frequency of public TCR beta families distinguished CMV carriers with the relevant HLA. Ex vivo responses were dominated by HLA-C-restricted CMV-specific TCR beta clonotypes.

Per the germline V gene, CDR1 is SGHNT and CDR2 is YYREEE (reference sequence). The CDR3 runs to 15 residues. V was trimmed by 0 bases and J by 4 bases, leaving 11 bases between them. A remark on this clonotype: Its antigen remains unidentified.

TCRdb reanalysed the reads using MiXCR and keeps one entry per CDR3 protein. The sample includes around 430,000 distinct CDR3 sequences, about two fifths of them seen just once. Here the sequenced sample was cultured PBMCs, taken from culture after CMV antigen stimulation. V usage is TRBV5-4 and J usage is TRBJ2-1; a possible D gene is TRBD2 (6 bases). This clonotype was obtained from a human donor in good health (CMV status not recorded). Some clones in this sample may be carry-over from other donors' samples. CDR3 amino acids: CASSLERVDYNEQFF. The CDR3 DNA sequence: TGTGCCAGCAGCTTGGAGCGGGTAGATTACAATGAGCAGTTCTTC.